The entry below gives a single T cell receptor (beta chain) sequence along with its context. Its specificity is not known. This could be a read error, since a much larger clone is one nucleotide away. The data were obtained in a study of T-cell reconstitution after alpha-beta-depleted transplantation in children. Points from the study as a whole: Several hundred expanded graft clones reportedly supplied alpha-beta T cells about two months after transplant. Surviving recipient T cells and intrathymic progenitors accounted for some patients' high TCRbeta diversity at day 60.

This CDR3 has 14 residues. Germline CDR1 reads KGHSH; CDR2 reads LQKENI. The TCRbeta library was prepared with unique molecular identifiers. One entry per CDR3 protein, called by TCRdb with MiXCR from the PCR reads. The repertoire holds 150,000 to 200,000 distinct CDR3 sequences, with over 8.5% as singletons. This chain links TRBV18 with TRBJ1-5, with 8 bases aligning to TRBD1. The receptor was isolated from a boy aged 2 to 10 with acute myeloid leukemia, due to receive a stem cell transplant. The source was PBMCs, collected before TCRalphabeta/CD19-depleted stem cell transplant. The CDR3 loop is CASSPDRGDQPRHF. The CDR3 coding sequence is TGTGCCAGCTCACCTGACAGGGGAGATCAGCCCCGGCATTTT.